This TCR beta chain was observed in a study of T cell responses to AZD1222 COVID-19 vaccine (dated by TCRdb to about 2021). With respect to the entire study: AZD1222 recipients given second doses at about 4 weeks or at about 12 weeks were pooled, since spike-specific TCR depth and breadth were not found to differ between the two schedules. Trial participants were enrolled into age subgroups of 18-55, 56-69 and 70-plus years, which contained around 140, 26 and 57 TCR-sequenced participants, respectively. TCR sequencing covered approximately 230 trial participants: about 210 given two doses of AZD1222 and 26 given two doses of MenACWY control vaccine.

The CDR3 covers 15 residues, taking in both the cysteine and the phenylalanine. Just CDR3 DNA is preserved here, 45 bases in frame from base 1. V sheds 3 bases and J sheds 5 bases, leaving 14 bases between their ends. The germline V gene encodes CDR1 SGHRS and CDR2 YFSETQ. The CDR3 regions of human TCRbeta chains were analyzed by immunosequencing. The paper's data handling went like this. TCRs in the repertoires were matched against a reference library of SARS-CoV-2-specific TCRs that had been generated with the MIRA antigen-specificity platform. Breadth meant the fraction of unique TCRs that were SARS-CoV-2-associated, whereas depth meant the fraction of total T cells that were SARS-CoV-2-associated. Using the MIRA data, every spike-specific TCR was mapped to the spike region that the TCR reacted to and assigned to either a CD4 or a CD8 class. Log10-transformed breadth and depth values were compared by one-way ANOVA with Sidak's multiple comparisons tests. In its TCRdb copy, this immuneACCESS table keeps in-frame sequences only and misses some clones. Where compared with another copy, unresolved V genes explain less than half of these, and the others have no known cause. Clone size and V and J calls were adopted from that table, with D and trimming inferred from the DNA. Here the sample has some 120,000 clones; 93% occur a single time. The ten largest clones take up roughly 0.96% of the sample.

Concerning this clone: Its specific antigen is unknown. Base qualities were left out, and no much larger clone turns up one base away.

The intended sense of this specimen's time point label: baseline before first vaccination. Vaccinee samples were obtained from the UK trials COV001 and COV002, which included a single-blind randomized controlled phase 2/3 trial of AZD1222 (ChAdOx1 nCoV-19) in healthy adults. Trial participant PBMC samples were collected at day 0 and day 28 after the second dose for TCRbeta chain sequencing. The paper as a whole reports these results and caveats: CD4 TCRs associated with the vaccine covered the entire spike protein, and the dominant responses were in regions 160-218 and 743-854. Spike-specific TCR breadth and depth rose significantly after two AZD1222 doses compared with day 0 and with MenACWY recipients. In the small 56-69-year group, the increase in depth fell short of significance, most likely because of low power. Because no day 14 peak-response samples were available, repertoires were characterized only after the peak T cell response. Reportedly, close to half of the unique spike-specific TCRs recognized epitopes lying outside the regions that are mutated in the B.1.351 and B.1.1.7 variants. Participants were mostly white British and included more females than males, and it was suggested by the authors that clonal diversity may have been underestimated. Conclusions about previously exposed vaccinees are limited, since just 5 or 6 AZD1222 recipients were seropositive for SARS-CoV-2 at baseline.

The clonotype originates from an adult in good health. The sequencing used peripheral blood, collected on day 0 of AZD1222 vaccination. This chain joins TRBV5-1 to TRBJ1-4; a weak D assignment points to TRBD1 (6 bases agree). DNA sequence: TGCGCCAGCAGCTCCAGGGACACCTACAATGAAAAACTGTTTTTT. Translated, it gives CASSSRDTYNEKLFF.